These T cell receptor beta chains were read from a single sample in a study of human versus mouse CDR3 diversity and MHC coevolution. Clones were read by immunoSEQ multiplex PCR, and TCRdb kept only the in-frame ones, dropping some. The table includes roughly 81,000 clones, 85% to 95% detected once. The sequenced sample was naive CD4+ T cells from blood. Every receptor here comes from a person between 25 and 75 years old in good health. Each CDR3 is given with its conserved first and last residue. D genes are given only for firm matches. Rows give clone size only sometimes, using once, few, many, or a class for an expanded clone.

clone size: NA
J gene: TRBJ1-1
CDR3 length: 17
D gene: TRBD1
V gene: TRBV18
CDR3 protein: CASSPSQGTGADTEAFF
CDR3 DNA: TGTGCCAGCTCACCTTCCCAGGGTACAGGGGCTGACACTGAAGCTTTCTTT

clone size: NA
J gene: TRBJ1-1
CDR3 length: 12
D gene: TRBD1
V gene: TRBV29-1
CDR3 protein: CSVSQGGTEAFF
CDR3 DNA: TGCAGCGTCTCCCAGGGGGGCACTGAAGCTTTCTTT

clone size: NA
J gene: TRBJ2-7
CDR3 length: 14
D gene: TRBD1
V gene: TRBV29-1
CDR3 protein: CSVEGTGAPYQQYF
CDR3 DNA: TGCAGCGTTGAAGGGACAGGGGCCCCTTACCAGCAGTACTTC

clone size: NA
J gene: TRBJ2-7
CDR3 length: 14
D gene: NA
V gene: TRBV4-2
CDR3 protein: CASSQVSLFLEQYF
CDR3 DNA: TGTGCCAGCAGCCAAGTTAGCCTGTTCCTCGAGCAGTACTTC

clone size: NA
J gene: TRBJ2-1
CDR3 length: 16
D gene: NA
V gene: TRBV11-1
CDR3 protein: CASSLDKAVEYNEQFF
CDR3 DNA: TGTGCCAGCAGCTTAGACAAAGCGGTCGAATACAATGAGCAGTTCTTC

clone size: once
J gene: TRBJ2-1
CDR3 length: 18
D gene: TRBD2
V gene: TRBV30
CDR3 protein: CAWTPRAGGTLYRNEQFF
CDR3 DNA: TGTGCCTGGACGCCCCGGGCGGGAGGTACGTTATATCGCAATGAGCAGTTCTTC

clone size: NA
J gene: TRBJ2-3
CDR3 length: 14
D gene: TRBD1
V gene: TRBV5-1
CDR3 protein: CASSYKQGLDTQYF
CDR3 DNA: TGCGCCAGCAGCTATAAACAGGGGCTGGATACGCAGTATTTT

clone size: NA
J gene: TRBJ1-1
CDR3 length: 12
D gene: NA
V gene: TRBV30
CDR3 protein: CAWGAVRSEAFF
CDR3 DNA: TGTGCCTGGGGGGCGGTTCGGTCTGAAGCTTTCTTT

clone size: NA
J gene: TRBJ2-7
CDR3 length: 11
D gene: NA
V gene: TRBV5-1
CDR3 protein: CASSLANEQYF
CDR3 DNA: TGCGCCAGCAGCTTGGCTAACGAGCAGTACTTC

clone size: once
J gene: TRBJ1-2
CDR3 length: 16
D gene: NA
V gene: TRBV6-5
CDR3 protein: CASSYSVSRGNYGYTF
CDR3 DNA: TGTGCCAGCAGTTACTCGGTGTCCAGGGGCAACTATGGCTACACCTTC

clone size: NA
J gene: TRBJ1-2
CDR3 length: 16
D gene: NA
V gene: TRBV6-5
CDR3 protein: CASSYSIGTGRNGYTF
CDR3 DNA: TGTGCCAGCAGTTACTCGATAGGCACGGGAAGAAATGGCTACACCTTC

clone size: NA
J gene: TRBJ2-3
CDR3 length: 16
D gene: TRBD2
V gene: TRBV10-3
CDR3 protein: CAISEKSSGGTDTQYF
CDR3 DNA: TGTGCCATCAGTGAAAAGTCTAGCGGAGGCACAGATACGCAGTATTTT

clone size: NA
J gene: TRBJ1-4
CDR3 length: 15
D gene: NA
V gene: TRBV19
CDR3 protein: CASSAGLRTNEKLFF
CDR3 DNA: TGTGCCAGTAGTGCGGGACTGAGGACTAATGAAAAACTGTTTTTT

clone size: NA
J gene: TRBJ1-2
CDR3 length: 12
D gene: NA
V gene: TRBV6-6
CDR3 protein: CGIGDSNYGYTF
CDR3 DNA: TGCGGAATAGGGGATTCTAACTATGGCTACACCTTC

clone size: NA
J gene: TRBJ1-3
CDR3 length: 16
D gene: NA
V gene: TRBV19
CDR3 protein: CASRPGDGHSGNTIYF
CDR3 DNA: TGTGCCAGTAGGCCAGGGGACGGCCACTCTGGAAACACCATATATTTT

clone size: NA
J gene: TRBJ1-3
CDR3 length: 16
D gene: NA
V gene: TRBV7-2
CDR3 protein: CASSLDGARIGNTIYF
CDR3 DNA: TGTGCCAGCAGCTTAGATGGGGCGCGTATTGGAAACACCATATATTTT

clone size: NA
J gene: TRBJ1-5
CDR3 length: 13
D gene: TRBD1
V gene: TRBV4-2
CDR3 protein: CASGGTGSQPQHF
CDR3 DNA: TGTGCCAGCGGAGGGACAGGGAGTCAGCCCCAGCATTTT

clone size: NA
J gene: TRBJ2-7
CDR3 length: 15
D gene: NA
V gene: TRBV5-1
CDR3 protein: CASSLATSQSYEQYF
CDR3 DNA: TGCGCCAGCAGCTTGGCCACTAGCCAATCCTACGAGCAGTACTTC

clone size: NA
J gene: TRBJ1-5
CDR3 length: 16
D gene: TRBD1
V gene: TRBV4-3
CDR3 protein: CASSQTGTGSNQPQHF
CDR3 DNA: TGCGCCAGCAGCCAGACCGGGACAGGGTCCAATCAGCCCCAGCATTTT

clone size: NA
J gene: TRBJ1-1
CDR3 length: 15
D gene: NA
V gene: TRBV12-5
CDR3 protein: CASGLVGSAITEAFF
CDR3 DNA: TGTGCTAGTGGTTTGGTCGGGAGCGCTATCACTGAAGCTTTCTTT

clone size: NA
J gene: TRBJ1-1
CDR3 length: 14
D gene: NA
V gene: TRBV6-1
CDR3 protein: CASSGYAGGTEAFF
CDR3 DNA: TGTGCCAGCAGTGGATATGCCGGTGGCACTGAAGCTTTCTTT

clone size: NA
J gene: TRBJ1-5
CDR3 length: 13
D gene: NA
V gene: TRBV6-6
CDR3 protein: CASSQTPRGPQHF
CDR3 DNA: TGTGCCAGCAGTCAAACGCCCAGGGGGCCCCAGCATTTT

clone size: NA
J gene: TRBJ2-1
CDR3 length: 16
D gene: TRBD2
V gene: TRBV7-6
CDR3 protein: CASSLAAGGWGNEQFF
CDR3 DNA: TGTGCCAGCAGCTTAGCCGCGGGGGGGTGGGGCAATGAGCAGTTCTTC

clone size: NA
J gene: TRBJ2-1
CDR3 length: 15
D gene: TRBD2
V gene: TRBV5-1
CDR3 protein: CASSPLAETYNEQFF
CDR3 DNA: TGCGCCAGCAGTCCCCTAGCGGAGACCTACAATGAGCAGTTCTTC

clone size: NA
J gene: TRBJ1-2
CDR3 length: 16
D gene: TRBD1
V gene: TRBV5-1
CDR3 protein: CASSLGQGTLNYGYTF
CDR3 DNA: TGCGCCAGCAGCTTGGGACAGGGGACCCTTAACTATGGCTACACCTTC

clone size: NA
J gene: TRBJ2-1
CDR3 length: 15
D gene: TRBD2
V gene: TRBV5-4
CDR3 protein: CASSLTGLAGGEQFF
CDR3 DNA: TGTGCCAGCAGCTTAACAGGACTAGCGGGAGGTGAGCAGTTCTTC

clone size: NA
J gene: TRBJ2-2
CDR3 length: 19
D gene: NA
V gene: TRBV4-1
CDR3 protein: CASSQDWQGFYANTGELFF
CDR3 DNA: TGCGCCAGCAGCCAAGATTGGCAGGGCTTCTACGCGAACACCGGGGAGCTGTTTTTT

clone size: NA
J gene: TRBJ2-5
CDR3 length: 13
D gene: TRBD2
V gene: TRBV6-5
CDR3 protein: CATRRDYSETQYF
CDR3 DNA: TGTGCCACCCGCCGGGACTACTCCGAGACCCAGTACTTC

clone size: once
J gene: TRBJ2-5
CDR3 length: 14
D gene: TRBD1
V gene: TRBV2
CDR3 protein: CASSRDRGDETQYF
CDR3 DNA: TGTGCCAGCAGCCGGGACAGGGGGGATGAGACCCAGTACTTC

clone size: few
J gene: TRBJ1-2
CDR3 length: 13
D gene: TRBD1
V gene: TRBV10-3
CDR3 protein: CAIRLQGFYGYTF
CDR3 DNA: TGTGCCATCAGATTACAGGGGTTCTATGGCTACACCTTC

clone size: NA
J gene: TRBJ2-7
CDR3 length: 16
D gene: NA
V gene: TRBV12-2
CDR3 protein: CASRSLGRQGYYEQYF
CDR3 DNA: TGTGCAAGTCGCTCCCTCGGGAGACAGGGTTACTACGAGCAGTACTTC

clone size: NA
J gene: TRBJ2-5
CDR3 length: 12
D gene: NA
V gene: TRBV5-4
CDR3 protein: CASSRGGETQYF
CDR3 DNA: TGTGCCAGCAGCCGAGGAGGGGAGACCCAGTACTTC

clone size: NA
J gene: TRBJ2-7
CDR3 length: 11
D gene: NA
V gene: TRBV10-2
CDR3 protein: CASGETHEQYF
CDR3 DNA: TGCGCCAGCGGGGAGACCCACGAGCAGTACTTC

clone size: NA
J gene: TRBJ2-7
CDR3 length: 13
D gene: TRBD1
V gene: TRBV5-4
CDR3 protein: CASSFPDRNEQYF
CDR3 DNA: TGTGCCAGCAGCTTCCCGGACAGGAACGAGCAGTACTTC

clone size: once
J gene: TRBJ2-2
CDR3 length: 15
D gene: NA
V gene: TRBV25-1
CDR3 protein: CASSEYSGGTGELFF
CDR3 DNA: TGTGCCAGCAGTGAATATTCGGGTGGCACCGGGGAGCTGTTTTTT

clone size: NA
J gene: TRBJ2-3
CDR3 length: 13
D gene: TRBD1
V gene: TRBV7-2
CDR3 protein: CASSDDRGNTQYF
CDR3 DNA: TGTGCCAGCAGCGACGACAGGGGAAATACGCAGTATTTT

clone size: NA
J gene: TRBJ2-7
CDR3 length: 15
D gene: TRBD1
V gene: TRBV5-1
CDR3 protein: CASSYSGTGPYEQYF
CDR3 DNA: TGCGCCAGCAGCTATTCCGGGACAGGGCCCTACGAGCAGTACTTC

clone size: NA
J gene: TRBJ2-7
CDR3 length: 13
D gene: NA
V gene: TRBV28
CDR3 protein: CASSPPHGNEQYF
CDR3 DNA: TGTGCCAGCAGCCCACCCCACGGGAACGAGCAGTACTTC

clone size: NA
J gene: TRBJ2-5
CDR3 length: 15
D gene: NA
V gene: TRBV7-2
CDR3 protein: CASSLSSYSGETQYF
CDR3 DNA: TGTGCCAGCAGCTTATCATCCTATTCGGGAGAGACCCAGTACTTC

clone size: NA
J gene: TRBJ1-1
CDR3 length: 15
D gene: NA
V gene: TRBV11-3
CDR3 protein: CASSLDGEGGTEAFF
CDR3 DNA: TGTGCCAGCAGCTTAGACGGGGAGGGAGGTACTGAAGCTTTCTTT

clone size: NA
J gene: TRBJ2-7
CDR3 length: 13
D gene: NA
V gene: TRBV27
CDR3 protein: CASSLYQFYEQYF
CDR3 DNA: TGTGCCAGCAGTTTATACCAGTTCTACGAGCAGTACTTC

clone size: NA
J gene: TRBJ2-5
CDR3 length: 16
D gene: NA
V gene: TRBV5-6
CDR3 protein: CASSSPGARYQETQYF
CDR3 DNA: TGTGCCAGCAGCTCCCCAGGGGCGCGGTACCAAGAGACCCAGTACTTC

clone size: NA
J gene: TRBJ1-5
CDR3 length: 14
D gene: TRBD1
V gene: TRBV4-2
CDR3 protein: CASSQETGGQPQHF
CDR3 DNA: TGTGCCAGCAGCCAAGAGACAGGGGGGCAGCCCCAGCATTTT

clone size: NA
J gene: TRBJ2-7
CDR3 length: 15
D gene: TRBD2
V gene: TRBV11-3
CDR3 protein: CASSYSSGSPYEQYF
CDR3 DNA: TGTGCCAGCAGCTACTCTAGCGGGAGCCCCTACGAGCAGTACTTC

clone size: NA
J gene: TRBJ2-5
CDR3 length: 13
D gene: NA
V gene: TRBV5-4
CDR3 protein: CASSPLGSETQYF
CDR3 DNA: TGTGCCAGCAGCCCCTTAGGGAGTGAGACCCAGTACTTC

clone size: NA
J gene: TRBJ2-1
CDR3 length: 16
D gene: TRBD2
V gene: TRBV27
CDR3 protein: CASSAETSGGSNEQFF
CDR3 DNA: TGTGCCAGCAGTGCCGAAACTAGCGGGGGGTCCAATGAGCAGTTCTTC

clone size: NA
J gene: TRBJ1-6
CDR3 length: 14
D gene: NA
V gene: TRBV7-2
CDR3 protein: CASSSGQFGSPLHF
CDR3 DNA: TGTGCCAGCAGCTCGGGTCAGTTCGGTTCACCCCTCCACTTT

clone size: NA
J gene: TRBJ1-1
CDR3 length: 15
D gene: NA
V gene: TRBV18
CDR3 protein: CASSPTQPMNTEAFF
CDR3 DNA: TGTGCCAGCTCTCCGACACAGCCTATGAACACTGAAGCTTTCTTT

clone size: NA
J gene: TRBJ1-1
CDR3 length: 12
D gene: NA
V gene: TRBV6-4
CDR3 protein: CASSGNGAEAFF
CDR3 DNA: TGTGCCAGCAGCGGAAACGGGGCTGAAGCTTTCTTT

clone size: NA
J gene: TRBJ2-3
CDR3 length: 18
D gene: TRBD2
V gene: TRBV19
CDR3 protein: CASSTPLLTSGNLDTQYF
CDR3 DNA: TGTGCCAGTAGTACCCCACTCCTAACTAGCGGGAATTTGGATACGCAGTATTTT

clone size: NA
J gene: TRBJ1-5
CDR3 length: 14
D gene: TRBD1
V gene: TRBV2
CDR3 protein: CASSEGTVSQPQHF
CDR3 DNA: TGTGCCAGCAGTGAGGGGACAGTGAGTCAGCCCCAGCATTTT

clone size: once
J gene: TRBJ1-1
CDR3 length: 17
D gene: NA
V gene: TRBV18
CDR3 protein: CASSPLGVGTRNTEAFF
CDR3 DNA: TGTGCCAGCTCACCCCTTGGGGTGGGGACAAGGAACACTGAAGCTTTCTTT

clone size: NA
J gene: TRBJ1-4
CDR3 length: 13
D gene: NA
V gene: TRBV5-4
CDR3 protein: CASSLVQEEKLFF
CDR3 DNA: TGTGCCAGCAGCTTGGTACAGGAAGAAAAACTGTTTTTT

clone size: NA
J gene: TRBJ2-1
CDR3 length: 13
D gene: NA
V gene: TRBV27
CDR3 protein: CASSQRGGGEQFF
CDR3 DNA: TGTGCCAGCAGTCAAAGGGGCGGGGGCGAGCAGTTCTTC

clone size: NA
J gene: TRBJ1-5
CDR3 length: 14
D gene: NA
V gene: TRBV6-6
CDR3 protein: CASTYSGGNQPQHF
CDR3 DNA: TGTGCCAGCACATATAGCGGGGGCAATCAGCCCCAGCATTTT